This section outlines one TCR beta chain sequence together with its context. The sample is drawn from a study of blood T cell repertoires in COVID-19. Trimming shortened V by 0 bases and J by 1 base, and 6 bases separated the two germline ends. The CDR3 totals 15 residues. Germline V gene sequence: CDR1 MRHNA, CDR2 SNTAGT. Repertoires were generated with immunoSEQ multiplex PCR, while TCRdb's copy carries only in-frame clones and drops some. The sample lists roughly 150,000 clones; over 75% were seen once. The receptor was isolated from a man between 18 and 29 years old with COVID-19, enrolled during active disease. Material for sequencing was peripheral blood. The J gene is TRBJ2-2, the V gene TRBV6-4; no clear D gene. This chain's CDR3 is CASSDSPGNTGELFF. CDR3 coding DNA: TGTGCCAGCAGTGACTCTCCAGGGAACACCGGGGAGCTGTTTTTT.